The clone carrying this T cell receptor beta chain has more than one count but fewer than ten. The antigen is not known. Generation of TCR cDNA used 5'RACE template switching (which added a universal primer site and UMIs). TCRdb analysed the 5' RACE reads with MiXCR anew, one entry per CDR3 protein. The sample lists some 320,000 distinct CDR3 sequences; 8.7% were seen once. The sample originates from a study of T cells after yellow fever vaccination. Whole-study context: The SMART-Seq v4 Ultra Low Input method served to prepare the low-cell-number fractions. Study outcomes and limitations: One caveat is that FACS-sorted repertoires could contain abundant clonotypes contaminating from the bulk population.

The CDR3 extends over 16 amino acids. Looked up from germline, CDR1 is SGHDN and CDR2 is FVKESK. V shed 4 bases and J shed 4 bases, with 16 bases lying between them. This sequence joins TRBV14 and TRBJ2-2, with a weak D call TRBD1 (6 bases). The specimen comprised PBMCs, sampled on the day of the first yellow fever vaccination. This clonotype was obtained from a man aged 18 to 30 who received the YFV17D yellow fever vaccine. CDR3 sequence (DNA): TGTGCCAGCAGCCCACGACAGGCCAGAACCACCGGGGAGCTGTTTTTT. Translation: CASSPRQARTTGELFF.